Sequencing of this T cell receptor beta chain was carried out in a study of T cells in Graves' hyperthyroidism and ophthalmopathy. Authors of the study amplified TCR beta CDR3 regions from RNA transcripts. In the first-round RT-PCR of the TCR CDR3, the HTBI primer set was used. TCRdb used MiXCR to reprocess the multiplex PCR reads, holding one entry per CDR3 protein. The profile shows 490,000 or so distinct CDR3 sequences, about 20% of them singletons. V gave up 2 bases and J gave up 4 bases; unmatched junction bases: 8. Germline lookup yields CDR1 KGHSH and CDR2 LQKENI. The CDR3 covers 16 residues. Ophthalmopathy patients showed a Clinical Activity Score of at least 3, NOSPECS grade of at least 4 and duration under 3 months.

This clonotype originated in a woman in her 70s with Graves' ophthalmopathy. This chain joins TRBV18 and TRBJ2-7; the match to TRBD1 covers 10 bases. Input material: blood. CDR3 nucleotide sequence: TGTGCCAGCTCACCAGAGGGACAGGGGAGAAGTTACGAGCAGTACTTC. It encodes CASSPEGQGRSYEQYF. Together with reference TRBV18 and TRBJ2-7, the CDR3 gives the full variable domain: NAGVMQNPRHLVRRRGQEARLRCSPMKGHSHVYWYRQLPEEGLKFMVYLQKENIIDESGMPKERFSAEFPKEGPSILRIQQVVRGDSAAYFCASSPEGQGRSYEQYFGPGTRLTVT.